This TCR beta chain was sequenced for a study of T cells in localized non-small cell lung cancer. Overall study results and limits: Higher T cell density in the blood was associated with longer overall survival, whereas higher adjacent-lung clonality associated with shorter survival. Because only a single region of the tumor was sequenced, heterogeneity remains possible. Appearance in adjacent lung was seen for a median about 59 of the top 100 tumor clones. Uninvolved adjacent lung showed higher T cell clonality than tumor.

The CDR3 loop spans 13 amino acids. Germline-derived CDR1 and CDR2 are SGHDN and FVKESK. Trimming took 2 bases from V and 7 from J, leaving 8 bases between them. A note on this clone: Its antigen is currently unknown.

Using immunoSEQ multiplex PCR, the repertoire was profiled, and TCRdb retains in-frame clones only, with some absent. The repertoire holds about 46,000 clones, with roughly 79% as singletons. The clonotype originates from a man aged 40 to 70 with stage III lung adenocarcinoma. V usage is TRBV14 and J usage is TRBJ2-2; unclear D gene. Sequenced here: peripheral blood mononuclear cells, sampled before any cancer treatment. CDR3: CASSQRWIGELFF. CDR3 nucleotides: TGTGCCAGCAGCCAAAGGTGGATCGGGGAGCTGTTTTTT.